Ten or more counts support the clone carrying this T cell receptor (beta chain). The antigen is unknown. These data belong to a study of CD8 T cells in ankylosing spondylitis. CDR1 is LGHNA, CDR2 YSLEER, per germline. The CDR3 has 17 amino acids. V was clipped by 0 bases and J by 1 base; unmatched bases: 4. TCRdb reanalysed the 5' RACE reads using MiXCR and keeps one entry per CDR3 protein. The top ten hold roughly 3.5% of the sample, which has roughly 490,000 distinct CDR3 sequences, approximately 5% seen once. The study, taken as a whole, reports: What seemed typical of ankylosing spondylitis blood was a TCR beta motif built from roughly eight highly homologous variants.

The chain couples TRBV4-3 to TRBJ2-2, with TRBD2 identical over 8 bases. This clonotype was sampled from a male donor with ankylosing spondylitis. The sequencing sample was made of blood, either unsorted or a sorted T cell fraction (not recorded which). The CDR3 protein is CASSQDPAGENTGELFF. The DNA of the CDR3 is TGCGCCAGCAGCCAAGACCCAGCGGGGGAGAACACCGGGGAGCTGTTTTTT.